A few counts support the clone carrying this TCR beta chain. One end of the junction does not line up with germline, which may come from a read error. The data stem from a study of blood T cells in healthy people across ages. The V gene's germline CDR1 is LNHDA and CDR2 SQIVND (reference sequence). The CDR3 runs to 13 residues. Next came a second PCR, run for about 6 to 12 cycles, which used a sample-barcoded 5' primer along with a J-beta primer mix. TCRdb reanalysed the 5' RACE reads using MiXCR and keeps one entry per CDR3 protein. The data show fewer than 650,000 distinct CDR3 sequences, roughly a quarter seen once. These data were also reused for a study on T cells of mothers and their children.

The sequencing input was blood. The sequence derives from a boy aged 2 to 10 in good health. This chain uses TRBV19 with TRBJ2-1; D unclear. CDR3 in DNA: TGTGCCAGTAGTAAACAGATTTACAATGAGCAGCTCTTC. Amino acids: CASSKQIYNEQLF.